This T cell receptor (beta chain) was found in a study of T-cell memory formation after mild COVID-19. Study at large: Among the donors, TCR clusters were largely specific to each donor.

MiXCR, applied by TCRdb to the 5' RACE reads, yields one record per CDR3 protein. The table shows about 560,000 distinct CDR3 sequences, with roughly 17% occurring only once. Germline CDR1 and CDR2: SGHRS and YFSETQ. The V end was cut by 2 bases, the J end by 4 bases, with 17 bases between. The CDR3 has 16 residues. The sequence derives from an adult woman who had mild COVID-19 (a few samples of this study predate the infection). Cell type and time point are not known. V and J are TRBV5-1 and TRBJ2-3; tentatively, D is TRBD2 (6 bases). The sample taken for sequencing was PBMCs or a T cell subset sorted from them (not recorded which). In DNA form, the CDR3 reads TGCGCCAGCAGCTTAGGGGCCCTCGGAGGGGCAGATACGCAGTATTTT. Residues: CASSLGALGGADTQYF. Combining the CDR3 with reference TRBV5-1 and TRBJ2-3 gives the whole variable domain KAGVTQTPRYLIKTRGQQVTLSCSPISGHRSVSWYQQTPGQGLQFLFEYFSETQRNKGNFPGRFSGRQFSNSRSEMNVSTLELGDSALYLCASSLGALGGADTQYFGPGTRLTVL.